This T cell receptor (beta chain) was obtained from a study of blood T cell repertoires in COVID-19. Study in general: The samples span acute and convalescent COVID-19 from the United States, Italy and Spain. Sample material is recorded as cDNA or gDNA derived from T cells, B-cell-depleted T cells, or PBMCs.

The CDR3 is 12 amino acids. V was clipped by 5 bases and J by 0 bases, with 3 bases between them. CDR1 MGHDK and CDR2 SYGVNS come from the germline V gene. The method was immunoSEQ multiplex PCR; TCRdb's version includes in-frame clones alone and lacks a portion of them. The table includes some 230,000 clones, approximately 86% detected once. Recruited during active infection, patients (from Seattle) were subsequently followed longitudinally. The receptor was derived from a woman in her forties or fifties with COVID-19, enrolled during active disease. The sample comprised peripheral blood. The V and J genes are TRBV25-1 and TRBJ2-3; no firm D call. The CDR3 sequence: CASSSSTDTQYF. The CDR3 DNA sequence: TGTGCCAGCAGTTCTAGCACAGATACGCAGTATTTT.